A single sample is the source of the 17 T cell receptor beta chains below, sequenced in a study of tumor-infiltrating lymphocytes in primary liver carcinoma (dated by TCRdb to about 2017). For sequencing, an Illumina HiSeq 2500 was employed. TCRbeta-specific cDNA was reverse-transcribed from 500 to 550 ng total RNA using a constant-region primer and ProtoScript II reverse transcriptase. TCRbeta libraries were built with three nested multiplex PCR rounds, a slightly modified ARM-PCR procedure. Each of the first two PCR rounds ran for nine to ten cycles and used multiplex TRBV1-TRBV30 forward primers together with a Cbeta reverse primer. The raw public data were reprocessed by TCRdb itself: fastp quality trimming at Q25, MiXCR clonotype calling, in-frame beta chains only. Every CDR3 protein is listed once, alongside the most common genes and DNA of its rows. The sample table lists 330,000 or so distinct CDR3 sequences, approximately 64% of them with a count of one. About 6.3% of the sample is in the top ten clones.

Blood RNA was extracted from unsorted whole blood using TRIzol reagent, and germline DNA was obtained with the DNeasy Blood & Tissue kit. Sequenced sample: peripheral blood. These receptor sequences come from a man aged 35 to 55 with primary liver carcinoma and hepatitis B virus infection.

A note on this clonotype: A much bigger clone sits one base away, suggesting this may be a read error. V is TRBV29-1 and J is TRBJ1-4; 8 nucleotides agree with TRBD1. Per the germline V gene, CDR1 is SQVTM and CDR2 is ANQGSEA. The CDR3 is made up of 14 amino acids. The CDR3 reads CRVLTGVTNEKLFF. The CDR3 DNA is TGCAGGGTGCTGACAGGGGTAACTAATGAAAAACTGTTTTTT.

This clonotype was counted at least ten times. The rearrangement links TRBV7-9 to TRBJ2-1; D remains ambiguous. Looked up from germline, CDR1 is SEHNR and CDR2 is FQNEAQ (reference sequence). The CDR3 is made up of 14 amino acids. Trimming took 6 bases from V and 6 from J, leaving 15 bases between them. CDR3 in DNA: TGTGCCAGCAGTAAAAGTATCCGGGCCAATGAGCAGTTCTTC. Amino acid sequence: CASSKSIRANEQFF.

On this clonotype: Possible read error: a much larger clone is one base away. This sequence joins TRBV14 and TRBJ2-1; the match to TRBD2 covers 9 bases. Germline loops: CDR1 SGHDN, CDR2 FVKESK. V was pared by 4 bases and J by 9 bases, with 10 bases of the junction left unmatched. This CDR3 contains 15 residues. CDR3 residues: CASSREKVAGVEQFF. CDR3 in DNA: TGTGCCAGCAGCCGAGAAAAGGTAGCGGGAGTTGAGCAGTTCTTC.

A word on this clonotype: Just one base apart from a much larger clone, this may be a read error. The J gene is TRBJ2-7, the V gene TRBV12-3 or TRBV12-4; TRBD1 matches at 10 bases. The trim removed 7 bases at V and 1 base at J, leaving 1 base unmatched. The length of the CDR3 is 13 residues. The CDR3 sequence is CASMGQGSYEQYF. As DNA, the CDR3 is TGTGCCAGCATGGGACAGGGGTCCTACGAGCAGTACTTC.

A note on this clonotype: At one end, the junction sequence differs from germline, possibly due to a read error. J is TRBJ2-7 and V is TRBV11-2; 8 nucleotides match TRBD2. Germline CDR1 is SGHAT and CDR2 is FQNNGV. The CDR3 contains 15 residues. The CDR3 sequence is CTSSLGLAGYYEQHF. The CDR3 DNA reads TGTACCAGCAGCTTAGGGCTAGCGGGCTACTACGAGCAGCACTTC.

Concerning this clonotype: One end of the junction varies from germline; a read error may be responsible. The V gene is TRBV6-2 or TRBV6-3, the J gene TRBJ2-5; D gene unclear. Germline CDR1 and CDR2: MNHEY and SVGEGT. The CDR3 contains 17 residues. CDR3 bases: TGTGCCAGCAGTCACGGGCGCAACCACGATATTAAAGAGATCCAGTACTTC. It translates to CASSHGRNHDIKEIQYF.

CDR3 nucleotide sequence: TGTGCCAGCAGTTACCCGACTAGCGGGAGTGATCTCGAAGAACAGTTCTTC. Translation: CASSYPTSGSDLEEQFF. This sequence joins TRBV6-2 or TRBV6-3 and TRBJ2-1; TRBD2 matches at 12 bases. The CDR3 totals 17 residues. With 2 bases clipped from V and 13 bases from J, the junction kept 15 bases outside the gene matches. CDR1 MNHEY and CDR2 SVGEGT come from the germline V gene.

This clonotype has more than one count but fewer than ten. The V gene is TRBV12-3 or TRBV12-4, the J gene TRBJ1-3, with TRBD1 as a possible D gene (5 bases). The V end was cut by 5 bases, the J end by 0 bases, with 11 bases between. The CDR3 is 15 amino acids. The CDR3 nucleotides read TGTGCCAGCAGTCCGGGACGGAACTCTGGAAACACCATATATTTT. It yields the protein CASSPGRNSGNTIYF.

The chain links TRBV5-1 to TRBJ2-7, with TRBD2 matching 11 bases. The trim removed 4 bases at V and 5 bases at J, leaving 11 bases unmatched. Germline V gene lookup returns CDR1 SGHRS and CDR2 YFSETQ. This CDR3 region has 16 residues. This CDR3 reads CASSPILAGESHEQYF. The DNA of the CDR3 is TGCGCCAGCAGCCCCATACTAGCGGGAGAGTCCCACGAGCAGTACTTC.

A remark on this clonotype: The junction and the germline gene differ at one end; a read error may be behind it. This chain uses TRBV6-5 with TRBJ1-3; no firm D call. The CDR3 sequence is 16 residues long. The germline CDR1 and CDR2 sequences are MNHEY and SVGAGI. CDR3 sequence reads: CTSSHSRPSSGNTIYF. In DNA, the CDR3 is TGTACCAGCAGTCACTCGAGACCGAGCTCTGGAAACACCATATATTTT.

A single count supports this clonotype. The chain employs TRBV11-2 and TRBJ2-1; 7 bases match TRBD1. V was pared by 5 bases and J by 16 bases, with 17 bases of the junction left unmatched. The germline V gene has CDR1 SGHAT and CDR2 FQNNGV. CDR3 size: 14 residues. The CDR3 DNA follows: TGTGCCAGCAGCCCCGGGCAGGGGGTAGAGACCCAATTCTTC. This sequence encodes CASSPGQGVETQFF. Looking up the rest from reference TRBV11-2 and TRBJ2-1 gives the full variable domain: EAGVAQSPRYKIIEKRQSVAFWCNPISGHATLYWYQQILGQGPKLLIQFQNNGVVDDSQLPKDRFSAERLKGVDSTLKIQPAKLEDSAVYLCASSPGQGVETQFFGPGTRLTVL.

This CDR3 reads CANSLTSGTWAEQFF. The CDR3 DNA reads TGCGCCAATAGCCTGACTAGCGGGACTTGGGCAGAGCAGTTCTTC. The rearrangement uses TRBV4-1 and TRBJ2-1, with 11 bases lining up with TRBD2. V trimming: 10 bases; J trimming: 10 bases; junction bases outside the gene matches: 15. From germline, CDR1 is MGHRA and CDR2 YSYEKL. The CDR3 has 15 residues.

Comments on this clonotype: Mismatch with germline at one junction end may stem from a read error. The J gene is TRBJ1-2, the V gene TRBV29-1, with TRBD1 matching 9 bases. This CDR3 spans 14 amino acids. Per germline, CDR1 SQVTM and CDR2 ANQGSEA. In nucleotides, the CDR3 is TGCAACGCAGTAAACCGGGACAGGGCCTATGGCTACACATTC. Amino acid sequence: CNAVNRDRAYGYTF.

With respect to this clonotype: An end of the junction does not agree with germline; a read error may underlie this. The genes are TRBV7-8 and TRBJ2-2; 9 bases agree with TRBD2. The CDR3 consists of 17 residues. Germline lookup yields CDR1 SGHVS and CDR2 FQNEAQ. CDR3 in DNA: TGTGCTAGCAGCTTAGTTAGCGGGAGAGCTAACACCGTGGAGCTGTTTTTT. It encodes CASSLVSGRANTVELFF. The full variable domain, its missing parts supplied by reference TRBV7-8 and TRBJ2-2, is GAGVSQSPRYKVAKRGQDVALRCDPISGHVSLFWYQQALGQGPEFLTYFQNEAQLDKSGLPSDRFFAERPEGSVSTLKIQRTQQEDSAVYLCASSLVSGRANTVELFFGEGSRLTVL.

The chain has TRBV30 and TRBJ2-1; D could derive from TRBD1 or TRBD2 (6 bases each). This CDR3 has 20 residues. Per the germline V gene, CDR1 is GTSNPN and CDR2 is SVGIG (reference sequence). V was trimmed by 0 bases and J by 2 bases, leaving 26 bases between them. CDR3: CAWSVGRLTGPRGAYNEQFF. CDR3 DNA sequence: TGTGCCTGGAGTGTAGGGAGACTAACGGGCCCGAGGGGGGCCTACAATGAGCAGTTCTTC.

As concerns this clonotype: Just one base apart from a much larger clone, this may be a read error. The gene calls are TRBV4-3 and TRBJ1-1, with D unclear. This CDR3 contains 13 residues. The germline V gene has CDR1 LGHNA and CDR2 YSLEER. CDR3 in DNA: TGCGCCAGCAACCAAGAGCCATCCACTGAAGCTTTCTTT. Amino acid sequence: CASNQEPSTEAFF.

Of note for this clonotype: Germline is not matched at one junction end, which may reflect a read error. The chain links TRBV28 to TRBJ2-1; TRBD2 agrees at 8 bases. CDR1 is MDHEN and CDR2 is SYDVKM in the germline V gene. The CDR3 length is 15 residues. The CDR3 loop is CASSLGLAGNNEEFF. In DNA, the CDR3 is TGTGCCAGCAGTTTAGGTCTAGCGGGTAACAATGAGGAGTTCTTC.